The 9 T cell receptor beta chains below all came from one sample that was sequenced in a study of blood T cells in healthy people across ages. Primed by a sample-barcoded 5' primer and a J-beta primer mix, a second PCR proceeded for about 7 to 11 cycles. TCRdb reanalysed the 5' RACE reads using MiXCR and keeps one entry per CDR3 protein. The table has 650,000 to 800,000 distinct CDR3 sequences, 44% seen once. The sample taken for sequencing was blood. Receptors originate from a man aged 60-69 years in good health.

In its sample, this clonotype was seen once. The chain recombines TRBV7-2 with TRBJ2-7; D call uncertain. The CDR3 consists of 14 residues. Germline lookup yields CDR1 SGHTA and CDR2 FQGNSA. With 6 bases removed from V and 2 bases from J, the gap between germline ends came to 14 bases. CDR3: CASSPPPTPYEQYF. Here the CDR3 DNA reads TGTGCCAGCAGTCCACCACCTACACCCTACGAGCAGTACTTC.

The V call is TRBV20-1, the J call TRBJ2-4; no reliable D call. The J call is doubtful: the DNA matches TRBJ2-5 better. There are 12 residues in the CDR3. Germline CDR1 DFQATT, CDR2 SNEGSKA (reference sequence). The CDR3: CSASAGWETQYF. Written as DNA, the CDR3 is TGCAGTGCCAGTGCTGGATGGGAGACCCAGTACTTC.

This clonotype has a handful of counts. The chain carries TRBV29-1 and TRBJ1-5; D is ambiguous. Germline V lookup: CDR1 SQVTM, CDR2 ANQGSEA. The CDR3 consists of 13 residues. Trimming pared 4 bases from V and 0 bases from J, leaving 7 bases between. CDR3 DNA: TGCAGCGTTGGTCATGATAGCAATCAGCCCCAGCATTTT. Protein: CSVGHDSNQPQHF.

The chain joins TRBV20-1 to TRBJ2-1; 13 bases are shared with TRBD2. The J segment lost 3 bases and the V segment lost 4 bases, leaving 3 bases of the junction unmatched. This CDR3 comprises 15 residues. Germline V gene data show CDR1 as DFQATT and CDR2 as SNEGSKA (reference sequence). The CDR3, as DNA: TGCAGTGCTACGACTAGCGGGGGGCTCTACAATGAGCAGTTCTTC. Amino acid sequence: CSATTSGGLYNEQFF.

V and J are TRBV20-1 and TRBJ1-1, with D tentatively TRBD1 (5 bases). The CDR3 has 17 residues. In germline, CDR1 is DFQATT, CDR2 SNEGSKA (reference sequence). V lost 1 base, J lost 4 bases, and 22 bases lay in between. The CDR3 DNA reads TGCAGTGCTAGAGGTTTTCAAGCGGGGGAGTCAGCCACTGAAGCTTTCTTT. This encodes CSARGFQAGESATEAFF.

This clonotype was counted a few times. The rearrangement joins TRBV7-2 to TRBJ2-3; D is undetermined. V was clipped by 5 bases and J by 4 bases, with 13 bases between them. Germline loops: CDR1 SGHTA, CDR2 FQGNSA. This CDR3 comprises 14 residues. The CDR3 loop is CASSRSSLSDTQYF. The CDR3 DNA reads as TGTGCCAGCAGCCGTTCTAGTCTTTCAGATACGCAGTATTTT.

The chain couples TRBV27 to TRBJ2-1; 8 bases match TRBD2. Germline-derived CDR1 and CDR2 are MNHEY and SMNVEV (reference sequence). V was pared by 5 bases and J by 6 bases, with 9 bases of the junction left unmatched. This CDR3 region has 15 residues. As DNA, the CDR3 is TGTGCCAGCAGTCCCCAGCGGGGGCGCCGCAATGAGCAGTTCTTC. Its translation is CASSPQRGRRNEQFF.

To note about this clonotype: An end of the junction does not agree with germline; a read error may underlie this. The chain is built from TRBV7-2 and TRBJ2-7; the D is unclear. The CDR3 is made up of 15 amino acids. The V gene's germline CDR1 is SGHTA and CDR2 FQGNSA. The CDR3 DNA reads TGTGCCAGCAGCTTAGTCCAGCGCCCGGCCTACGATCAGTACTTC. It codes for CASSLVQRPAYDQYF.

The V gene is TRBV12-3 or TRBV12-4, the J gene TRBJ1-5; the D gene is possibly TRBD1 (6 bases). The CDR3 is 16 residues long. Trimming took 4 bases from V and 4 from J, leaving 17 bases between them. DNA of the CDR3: TGTGCCAGCAGTTCGGGGGCCTACCAACTTAATCAGCCCCAGCATTTT. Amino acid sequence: CASSSGAYQLNQPQHF.